A single sample is the source of the 14 T cell receptor beta chains below, sequenced in a study of cytomegalovirus exposure and HLA in healthy donors (dated by TCRdb to about 2017). The protocol used for the library was the immunoSEQ multiplex PCR assay. A mixture of 60 forward primers for TCR Vbeta segments and 13 reverse primers for TCR Jbeta segments was used in the multiplex PCR. What TCRdb holds here is the immuneACCESS table cut down to in-frame rearrangements. Part of the clones is not present; checked against another copy, under half of the missing clones reflect an unresolved V gene, and the others are unexplained. Present in this sample are 150,000 to 200,000 clones, over 75% of which were seen just once. The ten largest account for about 2% of the sample. The sequenced sample consisted of PBMCs. The receptors come from a woman aged 50 to 60 in good health and CMV-seronegative.

The chain has TRBV15 and TRBJ1-2; D is possibly TRBD1 (5 bases). Germline CDR1 reads LNHNV; CDR2 reads YYDKDF (reference sequence). The CDR3 is made up of 16 amino acids. V was pared by 3 bases and J by 4 bases, with 18 bases between. The CDR3 spells CATSSPFAGISYGYTF. The CDR3 DNA is TGTGCCACCAGCAGCCCTTTTGCAGGGATCTCCTATGGCTACACCTTC. Using reference TRBV15 and TRBJ1-2 for the parts outside the CDR3, the full variable domain is DAMVIQNPRYQVTQFGKPVTLSCSQTLNHNVMYWYQQKSSQAPKLLFHYYDKDFNNEADTPDNFQSRRPNTSFCFLDIRSPGLGDTAMYLCATSSPFAGISYGYTFGSGTRLTVV.

The V call is TRBV7-9, the J call TRBJ1-2; 8 bases align to TRBD1. V was pared by 1 base and J by 2 bases, with 6 bases of the junction left unmatched. The V gene's germline CDR1 is SEHNR and CDR2 FQNEAQ (reference sequence). CDR3 length: 16 residues. CDR3 residues: CASSLEGQGRNYGYTF. The DNA of the CDR3 is TGTGCCAGCAGCTTAGAAGGACAGGGTCGAAACTATGGCTACACCTTC.

The chain combines TRBV18 with TRBJ2-7, with D perhaps matching TRBD1 (6 bases). CDR1 is KGHSH, CDR2 LQKENI, per germline. Trimming took 0 bases from V and 2 from J, leaving 11 bases between them. The CDR3 covers 15 residues. In DNA, the CDR3 is TGTGCCAGCTCACCACCACAGGGCCGTACCTACGAGCAGTACTTC. Translated, it gives CASSPPQGRTYEQYF.

The chain uses TRBV14 and TRBJ2-5, with D possibly matching TRBD2 (6 bases). Germline V gives CDR1 SGHDN, CDR2 FVKESK. This CDR3 is built from 14 residues. Trimming took off 1 base at V and 3 bases at J, with 9 bases between the two ends. The CDR3 loop reads CASSQVGGKETQYF. CDR3 in DNA: TGTGCCAGCAGCCAAGTAGGAGGGAAAGAGACCCAGTACTTC.

Here the CDR3 reads CASSPVGTSGNNEQFF. The CDR3 DNA reads as TGTGCCAGCAGCCCCGTTGGAACTAGCGGAAACAATGAGCAGTTCTTC. The chain is built from TRBV7-8 and TRBJ2-1, with 8 positions matching TRBD2. Germline V gene lookup returns CDR1 SGHVS and CDR2 FQNEAQ. The ends lost 5 bases at V and 5 bases at J; junction bases unmatched: 11. The length of the CDR3 is 16 residues. The full variable domain, its missing parts supplied by reference TRBV7-8 and TRBJ2-1, is GAGVSQSPRYKVAKRGQDVALRCDPISGHVSLFWYQQALGQGPEFLTYFQNEAQLDKSGLPSDRFFAERPEGSVSTLKIQRTQQEDSAVYLCASSPVGTSGNNEQFFGPGTRLTVL.

This CDR3 is CASSFYSGDSIDGYTF. CDR3 sequence (DNA): TGTGCCAGCAGTTTTTATTCGGGGGACAGTATCGATGGCTACACCTTC. J is TRBJ1-2 and V is TRBV27, with 7 bases lining up with TRBD1. The CDR3 is 16 residues long. Germline CDR1 MNHEY, CDR2 SMNVEV (reference sequence). Trimming took 3 bases from V and 6 from J; bases not matched to a gene: 13.

The rearrangement uses TRBV9 and TRBJ2-2; a weak D match, TRBD2 (6 bases). In germline, CDR1 is SGDLS, CDR2 YYNGEE. V lost 2 bases, J lost 7 bases, and 12 bases lay in between. The CDR3 extends over 14 amino acids. The chain's CDR3 is CASSVGLDGGELFF. The DNA for the CDR3 is TGTGCCAGCAGCGTGGGACTTGACGGCGGGGAGCTGTTTTTT.

The table lists this clone with a count of one. The V call is TRBV7-3, the J call TRBJ1-1; D uncertain. V lost 2 bases and J lost 5, with 9 bases in between. CDR3 length: 13 residues. Germline V gene sequence: CDR1 SGHTA, CDR2 FQGTGA. CDR3 region: CASSLERETEAFF. The CDR3 DNA reads TGTGCCAGCAGCTTAGAACGGGAGACTGAAGCTTTCTTT.

The chain employs TRBV29-1 and TRBJ2-7; 8 nucleotides line up with TRBD1. V lost 3 bases to trimming and J lost 2 bases; unmatched junction nucleotides: 9. CDR1 SQVTM and CDR2 ANQGSEA come from the germline V gene. The CDR3 runs 15 residues. The CDR3 nucleotides are TGCAGCGTTGACCTCAACAGGGGGGCAACCTACGAGCAGTACTTC. It yields the protein CSVDLNRGATYEQYF.

J is TRBJ2-1 and V is TRBV4-2, with D unclear. The germline V and J ends were trimmed by 0 bases and 7 bases, with 19 bases remaining between them. CDR1 LGHNA and CDR2 YNFKEQ come from the germline V gene. CDR3 length equals 17 residues. CDR3 sequence (DNA): TGTGCCAGCAGCCAAGATCCTGTGGGCCTGTCGATAAATGAGCAGTTCTTC. It yields the protein CASSQDPVGLSINEQFF.

The V gene is TRBV6-6, the J gene TRBJ2-5, with TRBD1 as a possible D gene (6 bases). The CDR3 runs 12 residues. Deletions cut 11 bases from V and 4 bases from J, with 14 bases between. Per germline, CDR1 MNHNY and CDR2 SVGAGI (reference sequence). The CDR3 protein is CACTGSGETQYF. DNA of the CDR3: TGTGCCTGCACAGGGTCTGGAGAGACCCAGTACTTC.

J is TRBJ2-1 and V is TRBV10-3; D is perhaps TRBD2 (6 bases). From germline, CDR1 is ENHRY and CDR2 SYGVKD. Trimming pared 0 bases from V and 10 bases from J, leaving 22 bases between. The length of the CDR3 is 17 residues. The CDR3 nucleotides are TGTGCCATCAGTGAGTCTTGGGCGGGAACCACCTCAGGAGAGCAGTTCTTC. Protein product: CAISESWAGTTSGEQFF.

The CDR3 sequence is CASREEGYEKLFF. The CDR3 DNA reads TGTGCCAGCAGAGAGGAGGGTTACGAAAAACTGTTTTTT. The chain joins TRBV28 to TRBJ1-4; no clear D. Per germline, CDR1 MDHEN and CDR2 SYDVKM. The CDR3 length is 13 residues. Trimming removed 6 bases at V and 8 bases at J, with 13 bases between.

The CDR3 here is CASSQATYEQYF. The CDR3 DNA sequence: TGTGCCAGCAGCCAGGCGACCTACGAGCAGTACTTC. The rearrangement joins TRBV13 to TRBJ2-7, with unresolved D. Trimming stripped 5 bases from V and 2 bases from J, with 7 bases between. The germline V gene encodes CDR1 PRHDT and CDR2 FYEKMQ (reference sequence). CDR3 length: 12 residues. The full variable domain, rest sourced from reference TRBV13 and TRBJ2-7, is AAGVIQSPRHLIKEKRETATLKCYPIPRHDTVYWYQQGPGQDPQFLISFYEKMQSDKGSIPDRFSAQQFSDYHSELNMSSLELGDSALYFCASSQATYEQYFGPGTRLTVT.